This record looks at one T cell receptor (beta chain) sequence and its context. These donors, healthy bone marrow donors, were studied. This entry belongs to a study of cytomegalovirus exposure and HLA in healthy donors. This CDR3 region has 13 residues. CDR1 and CDR2 (germline): SGHTA, FQGNSA. Trimming removed 5 bases at V and 8 bases at J, with 13 bases between. The PCR ran on 60 Vbeta and 13 Jbeta primers. Repertoires were generated with immunoSEQ multiplex PCR, while TCRdb's copy carries only in-frame clones and drops some. The repertoire holds 100,000 to 120,000 clones, with 13% to 15% as singletons.

The sequencing input was PBMCs. This chain connects TRBV7-2 to TRBJ1-5; no reliable D call. This receptor was obtained from a female donor in good health and CMV-seronegative. The CDR3 is CASSPRAREPQHF. The CDR3 DNA reads as TGTGCCAGCAGCCCGAGGGCGAGGGAGCCCCAGCATTTT.